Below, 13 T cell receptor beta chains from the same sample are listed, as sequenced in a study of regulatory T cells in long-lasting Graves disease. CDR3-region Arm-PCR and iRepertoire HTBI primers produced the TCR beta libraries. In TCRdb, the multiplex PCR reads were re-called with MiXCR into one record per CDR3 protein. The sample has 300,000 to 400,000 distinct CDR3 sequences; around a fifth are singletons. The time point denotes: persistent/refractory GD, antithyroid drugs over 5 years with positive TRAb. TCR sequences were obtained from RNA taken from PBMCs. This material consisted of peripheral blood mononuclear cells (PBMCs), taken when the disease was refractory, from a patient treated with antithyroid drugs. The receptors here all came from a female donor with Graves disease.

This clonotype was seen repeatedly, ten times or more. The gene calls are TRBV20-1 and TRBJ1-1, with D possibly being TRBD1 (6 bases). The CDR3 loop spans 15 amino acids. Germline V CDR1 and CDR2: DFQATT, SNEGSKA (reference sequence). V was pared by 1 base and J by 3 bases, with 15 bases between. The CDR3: CSARVNRVQDTEAFF. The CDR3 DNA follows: TGCAGTGCTAGAGTTAACAGGGTTCAGGACACTGAAGCTTTCTTT.

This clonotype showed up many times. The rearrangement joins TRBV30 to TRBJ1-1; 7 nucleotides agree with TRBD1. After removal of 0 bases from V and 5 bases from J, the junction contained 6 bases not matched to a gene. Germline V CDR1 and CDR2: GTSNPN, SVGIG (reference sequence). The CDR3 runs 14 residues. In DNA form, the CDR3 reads TGTGCCTGGAGTGTTAGCAGGGGGAGGACTGAAGCTTTCTTT. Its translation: CAWSVSRGRTEAFF.

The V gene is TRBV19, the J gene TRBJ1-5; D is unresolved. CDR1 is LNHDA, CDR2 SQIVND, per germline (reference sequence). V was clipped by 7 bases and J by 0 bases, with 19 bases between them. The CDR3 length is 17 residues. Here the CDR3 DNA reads TGTGCCAGTAACGGCGGGGTTGGAGGGAATAGCAATCAGCCCCAGCATTTT. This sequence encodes CASNGGVGGNSNQPQHF.

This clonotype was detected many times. The CDR3 DNA is TGTCTCACAGCAGTTACGCGGGTTAACTATGGCTACACCTTC. Encoded protein: CLTAVTRVNYGYTF. This chain connects TRBV6-1 to TRBJ1-2, with unresolved D. Looked up from germline, CDR1 is MNHNS and CDR2 is SASEGT. The CDR3 covers 14 residues.

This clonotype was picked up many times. The CDR3 sequence: CASSPGLAGVGGETQYF. CDR3 nucleotides: TGTGCCAGCAGCCCAGGACTAGCGGGAGTTGGGGGGGAGACCCAGTACTTC. This chain connects TRBV7-9 to TRBJ2-5; TRBD2 aligns across 13 bases. The V segment lost 5 bases and the J segment 5 bases; nucleotides outside the gene matches: 11. Per the germline V gene, CDR1 is SEHNR and CDR2 is FQNEAQ (reference sequence). The length of the CDR3 is 17 residues.

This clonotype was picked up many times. The CDR3 sequence: CASSLFGENTEAFF. The CDR3 region has the DNA TGTGCCAGCAGCTTATTTGGGGAGAACACTGAAGCTTTCTTT. This chain uses TRBV2 with TRBJ1-1; D unresolved. Germline V gene data show CDR1 as SNHLY and CDR2 as FYNNEI. This CDR3 contains 14 residues. V lost 6 bases, J lost 1 base, and 12 bases lay in between.

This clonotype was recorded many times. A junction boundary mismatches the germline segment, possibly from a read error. This chain's CDR3 is CASSLTGPNYGYTF. The CDR3 nucleotides are TGTGCCAGCAGTTTAACAGGCCCTAACTATGGCTACACCTTC. The chain combines TRBV5-1 with TRBJ1-2; D might be TRBD1 (5 bases). The CDR3 is 14 amino acids. Germline CDR1 is SGHRS and CDR2 is YFSETQ.

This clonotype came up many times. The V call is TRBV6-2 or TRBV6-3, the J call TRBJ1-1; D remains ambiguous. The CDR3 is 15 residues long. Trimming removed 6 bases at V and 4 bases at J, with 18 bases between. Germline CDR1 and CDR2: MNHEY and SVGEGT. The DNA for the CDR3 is TGTGCCAGCAGGTCTCCCCGGGCCCTGGGCACTGAAGCTTTCTTT. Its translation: CASRSPRALGTEAFF.

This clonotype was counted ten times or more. CDR3 protein: CASSSKGAYTKNIQYF. The CDR3 DNA sequence: TGTGCCAGCAGTTCCAAGGGGGCCTACACCAAAAACATTCAGTACTTC. The rearrangement links TRBV28 to TRBJ2-4; TRBD1 matches at 7 bases. Germline V gene data show CDR1 as MDHEN and CDR2 as SYDVKM. Trimming at V came to 4 bases and at J to 2 bases, leaving 8 bases not matched to a gene. The CDR3 consists of 16 residues.

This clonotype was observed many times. CDR3 sequence reads: CASSEGQGQQYGYTF. In nucleotides, the CDR3 is TGTGCCAGCAGTGAGGGACAGGGGCAGCAATATGGCTACACCTTC. The chain uses TRBV2 and TRBJ1-2; 10 bases map to TRBD1. Losses at the gene ends were 3 bases for V and 5 bases for J; bases not matched to a gene: 6. The V gene's germline CDR1 is SNHLY and CDR2 FYNNEI. The CDR3 totals 15 residues.

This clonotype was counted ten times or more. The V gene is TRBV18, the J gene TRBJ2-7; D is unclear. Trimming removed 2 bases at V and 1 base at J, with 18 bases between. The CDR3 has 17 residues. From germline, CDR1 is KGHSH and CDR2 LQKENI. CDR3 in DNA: TGTGCCAGCTCACCAGGAGAGGACCCAACTTATTCCTACGAGCAGTACTTC. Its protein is CASSPGEDPTYSYEQYF.

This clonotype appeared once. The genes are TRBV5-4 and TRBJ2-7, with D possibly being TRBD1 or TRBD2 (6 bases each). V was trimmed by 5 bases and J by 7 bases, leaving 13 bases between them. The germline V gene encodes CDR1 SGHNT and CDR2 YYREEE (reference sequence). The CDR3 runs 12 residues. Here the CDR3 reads CASSWGLAEQYF. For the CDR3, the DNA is TGTGCCAGCAGTTGGGGGCTAGCGGAGCAGTACTTC. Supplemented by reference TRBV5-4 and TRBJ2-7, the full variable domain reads ETGVTQSPTHLIKTRGQQVTLRCSSQSGHNTVSWYQQALGQGPQFIFQYYREEENGRGNFPPRFSGLQFPNYSSELNVNALELDDSALYLCASSWGLAEQYFGPGTRLTVT.

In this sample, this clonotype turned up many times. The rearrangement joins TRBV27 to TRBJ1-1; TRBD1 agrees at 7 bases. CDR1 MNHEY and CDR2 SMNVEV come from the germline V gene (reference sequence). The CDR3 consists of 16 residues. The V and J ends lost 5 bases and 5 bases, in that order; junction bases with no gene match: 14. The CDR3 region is CASSINPDTGDTEAFF. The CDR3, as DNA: TGTGCCAGCAGTATAAACCCCGATACAGGGGATACTGAAGCTTTCTTT.